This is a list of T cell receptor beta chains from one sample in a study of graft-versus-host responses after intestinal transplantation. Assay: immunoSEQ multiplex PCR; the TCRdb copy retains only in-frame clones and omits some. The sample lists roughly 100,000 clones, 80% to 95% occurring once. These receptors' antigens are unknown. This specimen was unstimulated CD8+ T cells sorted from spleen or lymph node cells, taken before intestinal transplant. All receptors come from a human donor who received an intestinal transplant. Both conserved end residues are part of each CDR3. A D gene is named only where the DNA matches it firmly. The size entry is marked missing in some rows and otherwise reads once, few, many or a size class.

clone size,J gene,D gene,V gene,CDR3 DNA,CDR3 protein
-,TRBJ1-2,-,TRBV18,TGTGCCAGCTCACCAATCCCGGACGTGGGGGCTTATGGCTACACCTTC,CASSPIPDVGAYGYTF
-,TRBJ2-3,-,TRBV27,TGTGCCAGCAGTACATATGGCACAGATACGCAGTATTTT,CASSTYGTDTQYF
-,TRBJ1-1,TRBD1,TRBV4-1,TGCGCCAGCGGACAGGAGGGAAGGAACACTGAAGCTTTCTTT,CASGQEGRNTEAFF
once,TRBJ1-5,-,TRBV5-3,TGTGCCACCTCACCCGAGGGAGGGAAAAGGAGCAATCAGCCCCAGCATTTT,CATSPEGGKRSNQPQHF
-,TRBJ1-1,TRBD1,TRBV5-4,TGTGCCAGCAGCCGGACAGGGCTGAACACTGAAGCTTTCTTT,CASSRTGLNTEAFF
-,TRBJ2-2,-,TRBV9,TGTGCCAGCAGCCAAAATACCGGGGAGCTGTTTTTT,CASSQNTGELFF
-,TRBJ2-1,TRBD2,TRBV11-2,TGTGCCAGCAGCTTCTCAGTAGCGGGGGTTTACAATGAGCAGTTCTTC,CASSFSVAGVYNEQFF
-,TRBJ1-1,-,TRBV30,TGTGCCTGGAGTGGGTGGTATTTGGACACTGAAGCTTTCTTT,CAWSGWYLDTEAFF
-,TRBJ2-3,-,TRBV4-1,TGCGCCAGCAGCTTTCTAGCCGTGCCCACAGATACGCAGTATTTT,CASSFLAVPTDTQYF
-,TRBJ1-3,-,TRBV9,TGTGCCAGCAGCCCGGACATTTCAACTGGAAACACCATATATTTT,CASSPDISTGNTIYF
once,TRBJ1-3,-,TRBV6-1,TGTGCCAGCTCAGACGAGGCTGGGGGAAACACCATATATTTT,CASSDEAGGNTIYF
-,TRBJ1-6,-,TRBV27,TGTGCCAGCACCCTAGGCAGGAAAAATTCACCCCTCCACTTT,CASTLGRKNSPLHF
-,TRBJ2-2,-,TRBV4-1,TGCGCCAGCAGCCCTACAGGGCTGGGGGCGACCGGAGAGCTGTTTTTT,CASSPTGLGATGELFF
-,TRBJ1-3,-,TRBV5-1,TGTGCCAGCAGCCCCCCCCATTTT,CASSPPHF
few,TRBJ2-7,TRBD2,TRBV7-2,TGTGCCAGCAGCTGGACTAGCTCGCCCTACGAGCAGTACTTC,CASSWTSSPYEQYF